These 2 T cell receptor beta chains share one sample of origin, sequenced in a study of blood T cell repertoires in COVID-19. Generated by immunoSEQ multiplex PCR, the TCRdb table keeps only in-frame clones and is missing some. The repertoire has approximately 120,000 clones, approximately 84% of them found once; the top ten carry 15% to 20%. Sequenced: peripheral blood. Receptor source: a woman aged 45-65 years who had recovered from COVID-19.

The gene calls are TRBV4-1 and TRBJ2-3, with TRBD2 identical over 8 bases. After removal of 0 bases from V and 5 bases from J, the junction contained 13 bases not matched to a gene. CDR3 length: 18 residues. Germline assignment: CDR1 MGHRA and CDR2 YSYEKL. CDR3 sequence reads: CASSQDGGLAGRRDTQYF. CDR3 DNA: TGCGCCAGCAGCCAAGACGGGGGTTTAGCGGGAAGGAGAGATACGCAGTATTTT.

This chain connects TRBV6-1 to TRBJ1-2, with a tentative D call TRBD1 (5 bases). Trimming cost V 1 base and J 1 base, with 13 bases left between them. This CDR3 has 16 amino acids. Germline CDR1 and CDR2: MNHNS and SASEGT. The CDR3 DNA follows: TGTGCCAGCAGTGAAGTCTGGCAGGGACTTAACTATGGCTACACCTTC. The encoded protein is CASSEVWQGLNYGYTF.